The rows below give T cell receptor beta chains drawn from one sample of a study of beta chain features in type 1 diabetes. The table came from immunoSEQ multiplex PCR; TCRdb's copy has only in-frame clones and leaves some out. The top ten clones hold around 1.2% of a sample with just under 150,000 clones, about 10% of them seen once. Sequencing input: naive CD4+ T cells from blood. These receptors originate from a man younger than 30 in good health. CDR3s include the opening cysteine and the closing phenylalanine or tryptophan. Fields, in order: clone size, D gene, V gene, J gene, CDR3 protein, CDR3 DNA. The D gene is left open where the match is weak. Part of the rows lack a size; the others show once, few, many or a class for expanded clones.

clone size: .
D gene: .
V gene: TRBV11-2
J gene: TRBJ2-2
CDR3 protein: CASRATTNTGELFF
CDR3 DNA: TGTGCCAGCAGGGCTACTACGAACACCGGGGAGCTGTTTTTT

clone size: .
D gene: .
V gene: TRBV6-5
J gene: TRBJ2-5
CDR3 protein: CASSASWETQYF
CDR3 DNA: TGTGCCAGCAGCGCGAGTTGGGAGACCCAGTACTTC

clone size: .
D gene: .
V gene: TRBV7-2
J gene: TRBJ1-2
CDR3 protein: CASSLRGAAYGYTF
CDR3 DNA: TGTGCCAGCAGCTTACGGGGGGCAGCTTATGGCTACACCTTC

clone size: .
D gene: TRBD2
V gene: TRBV2
J gene: TRBJ2-7
CDR3 protein: CASLPASGGAYEQYF
CDR3 DNA: TGTGCCAGTCTACCCGCAAGCGGGGGGGCCTACGAGCAGTACTTC

clone size: few
D gene: TRBD1
V gene: TRBV7-3
J gene: TRBJ1-2
CDR3 protein: CASSAKTGGYGYTF
CDR3 DNA: TGTGCCAGCAGCGCCAAAACAGGGGGCTATGGCTACACCTTC

clone size: few
D gene: TRBD2
V gene: TRBV9
J gene: TRBJ2-1
CDR3 protein: CASSLSPTSGAYEQFF
CDR3 DNA: TGTGCCAGCAGCCTTTCCCCGACTAGCGGGGCCTATGAGCAGTTCTTC

clone size: .
D gene: .
V gene: TRBV6-5
J gene: TRBJ2-7
CDR3 protein: CASSPDRGSSYEQYF
CDR3 DNA: TGTGCCAGCAGCCCGGACAGAGGTAGCTCCTACGAGCAGTACTTC

clone size: few
D gene: .
V gene: TRBV6-5
J gene: TRBJ1-3
CDR3 protein: CASSYRRPPGNTIYF
CDR3 DNA: TGTGCCAGCAGTTATCGTCGGCCTCCAGGGAACACCATATATTTT

clone size: .
D gene: .
V gene: TRBV14
J gene: TRBJ1-6
CDR3 protein: CASSQVAGLNSPLHF
CDR3 DNA: TGTGCCAGCAGCCAAGTAGCAGGGCTTAATTCACCCCTCCACTTT

clone size: .
D gene: TRBD2
V gene: TRBV9
J gene: TRBJ2-4
CDR3 protein: CASSAAGENIQYF
CDR3 DNA: TGTGCCAGCAGCGCCGCGGGGGAAAACATTCAGTACTTC

clone size: few
D gene: .
V gene: TRBV28
J gene: TRBJ2-2
CDR3 protein: CASSLGGIAGELFF
CDR3 DNA: TGTGCCAGCAGTTTAGGGGGGATCGCCGGGGAGCTGTTTTTT

clone size: .
D gene: .
V gene: TRBV18
J gene: TRBJ1-4
CDR3 protein: CASSPQRDRTNEKLFF
CDR3 DNA: TGTGCCAGCTCACCGCAACGCGACAGAACTAATGAAAAACTGTTTTTT

clone size: .
D gene: .
V gene: TRBV4-3
J gene: TRBJ1-5
CDR3 protein: CASSLRGGGQPQHF
CDR3 DNA: TGCGCCAGCAGCCTCCGCGGGGGGGGTCAGCCCCAGCATTTT

clone size: few
D gene: .
V gene: TRBV6-5
J gene: TRBJ1-6
CDR3 protein: CASSSTNSPLHF
CDR3 DNA: TGTGCCAGCAGTTCGACAAATTCACCCCTCCACTTT

clone size: few
D gene: TRBD1
V gene: TRBV5-1
J gene: TRBJ2-7
CDR3 protein: CASTRTSGTATYEQYF
CDR3 DNA: TGCGCCAGCACCCGGACGTCCGGGACAGCAACCTACGAGCAGTACTTC

clone size: .
D gene: .
V gene: TRBV6-5
J gene: TRBJ2-7
CDR3 protein: CASRNPGGNTYEQYF
CDR3 DNA: TGTGCCAGCAGGAATCCAGGGGGGAATACCTACGAGCAGTACTTC

clone size: few
D gene: .
V gene: TRBV7-2
J gene: TRBJ1-1
CDR3 protein: CASSSDRNTEAFF
CDR3 DNA: TGTGCCAGCAGCTCGGACAGGAACACTGAAGCTTTCTTT

clone size: few
D gene: .
V gene: TRBV6-5
J gene: TRBJ1-5
CDR3 protein: CASSFDRHNQPQHF
CDR3 DNA: TGTGCCAGCAGTTTCGACAGACACAATCAGCCCCAGCATTTT

clone size: .
D gene: TRBD1
V gene: TRBV18
J gene: TRBJ1-5
CDR3 protein: CASSPQGQAGNQPQHF
CDR3 DNA: TGTGCCAGCTCACCGCAGGGACAGGCTGGCAATCAGCCCCAGCATTTT

clone size: few
D gene: .
V gene: TRBV9
J gene: TRBJ1-6
CDR3 protein: CASSVGQDASPLHF
CDR3 DNA: TGTGCCAGCAGCGTAGGGCAGGATGCTTCACCCCTCCACTTT

clone size: .
D gene: TRBD2
V gene: TRBV29-1
J gene: TRBJ2-7
CDR3 protein: CSVGGTSGGYEQYF
CDR3 DNA: TGCAGCGTTGGGGGGACTAGCGGGGGTTACGAGCAGTACTTC

clone size: .
D gene: TRBD2
V gene: TRBV19
J gene: TRBJ2-3
CDR3 protein: CASSRFTSGGPKDTQYF
CDR3 DNA: TGTGCCAGTAGTAGGTTCACAAGCGGGGGGCCAAAAGATACGCAGTATTTT

clone size: few
D gene: TRBD1
V gene: TRBV30
J gene: TRBJ1-5
CDR3 protein: CAWSPRQGWDQPQHF
CDR3 DNA: TGTGCCTGGAGTCCCCGACAGGGGTGGGATCAGCCCCAGCATTTT

clone size: few
D gene: .
V gene: TRBV7-2
J gene: TRBJ1-4
CDR3 protein: CASSLVGGSYEKLFF
CDR3 DNA: TGTGCCAGCAGCTTAGTGGGGGGTTCTTATGAAAAACTGTTTTTT

clone size: .
D gene: .
V gene: TRBV18
J gene: TRBJ2-7
CDR3 protein: CASSPRRGAYEQYF
CDR3 DNA: TGTGCCAGCTCACCCAGGCGGGGAGCCTACGAGCAGTACTTC

clone size: .
D gene: TRBD2
V gene: TRBV19
J gene: TRBJ2-1
CDR3 protein: CASSFTSGGAGEQFF
CDR3 DNA: TGTGCCAGTAGTTTCACTAGCGGGGGGGCTGGTGAGCAGTTCTTC

clone size: few
D gene: TRBD1
V gene: TRBV7-2
J gene: TRBJ2-7
CDR3 protein: CASSLVGTGTGSEQYF
CDR3 DNA: TGTGCCAGCAGCTTAGTCGGCACCGGGACAGGGAGCGAGCAGTACTTC

clone size: .
D gene: TRBD2
V gene: TRBV4-3
J gene: TRBJ2-5
CDR3 protein: CASSQVGAGGRETQYF
CDR3 DNA: TGCGCCAGCAGCCAAGTAGGAGCGGGGGGGCGTGAGACCCAGTACTTC

clone size: .
D gene: .
V gene: TRBV5-4
J gene: TRBJ2-5
CDR3 protein: CASVRWGDGETQYF
CDR3 DNA: TGTGCCAGCGTACGCTGGGGGGACGGAGAGACCCAGTACTTC

clone size: few
D gene: .
V gene: TRBV5-1
J gene: TRBJ2-7
CDR3 protein: CASSSQYGSLTYEQYF
CDR3 DNA: TGCGCCAGCAGCTCACAGTACGGCTCCCTTACCTACGAGCAGTACTTC

clone size: few
D gene: TRBD1
V gene: TRBV9
J gene: TRBJ1-5
CDR3 protein: CASSAGTGEYQPQHF
CDR3 DNA: TGTGCCAGCAGCGCCGGGACAGGGGAATATCAGCCCCAGCATTTT

clone size: .
D gene: TRBD1
V gene: TRBV29-1
J gene: TRBJ2-1
CDR3 protein: CSVNRDRVDNEQFF
CDR3 DNA: TGCAGCGTAAACCGGGACAGGGTAGACAATGAGCAGTTCTTC

clone size: .
D gene: .
V gene: TRBV4-3
J gene: TRBJ1-3
CDR3 protein: CASSQGGDSGNTIYF
CDR3 DNA: TGCGCCAGCAGCCAAGGTGGAGACTCTGGAAACACCATATATTTT

clone size: .
D gene: TRBD1
V gene: TRBV11-3
J gene: TRBJ2-3
CDR3 protein: CASSLTGGFSTDTQYF
CDR3 DNA: TGTGCCAGCAGCTTGACAGGGGGCTTTAGCACAGATACGCAGTATTTT

clone size: .
D gene: TRBD1
V gene: TRBV7-3
J gene: TRBJ2-7
CDR3 protein: CASSQDRSSYEQYF
CDR3 DNA: TGTGCCAGCAGCCAGGACAGGAGCTCCTACGAGCAGTACTTC

clone size: few
D gene: TRBD1
V gene: TRBV7-2
J gene: TRBJ2-1
CDR3 protein: CASSGRQGKYNEQFF
CDR3 DNA: TGTGCCAGCAGCGGTCGACAGGGGAAGTACAATGAGCAGTTCTTC

clone size: .
D gene: TRBD2
V gene: TRBV5-6
J gene: TRBJ2-1
CDR3 protein: CASSLVSGLAGGNEQFF
CDR3 DNA: TGTGCCAGCAGCTTGGTGTCGGGACTAGCGGGGGGAAATGAGCAGTTCTTC

clone size: .
D gene: .
V gene: TRBV19
J gene: TRBJ2-7
CDR3 protein: CASGGRGEQYF
CDR3 DNA: TGTGCCAGTGGAGGCAGGGGCGAGCAGTACTTC

clone size: many
D gene: .
V gene: TRBV5-4
J gene: TRBJ1-2
CDR3 protein: CASSLVGSGHGYTF
CDR3 DNA: TGTGCCAGCAGCTTGGTGGGCAGCGGACATGGCTACACCTTC

clone size: many
D gene: .
V gene: TRBV28
J gene: TRBJ2-1
CDR3 protein: CASSSGISRNEQFF
CDR3 DNA: TGTGCCAGCAGTTCTGGAATTTCCAGGAATGAGCAGTTCTTC

clone size: .
D gene: TRBD1
V gene: TRBV5-1
J gene: TRBJ1-1
CDR3 protein: CASSSQGGDTEAFF
CDR3 DNA: TGCGCCAGCAGCTCACAGGGGGGGGACACTGAAGCTTTCTTT

clone size: few
D gene: .
V gene: TRBV18
J gene: TRBJ1-4
CDR3 protein: CASSPLTGNNEKLFF
CDR3 DNA: TGTGCCAGCTCACCCCTGACAGGAAATAATGAAAAACTGTTTTTT

clone size: .
D gene: .
V gene: TRBV10-3
J gene: TRBJ1-2
CDR3 protein: CAISFRFDYGYTF
CDR3 DNA: TGTGCCATCAGTTTCCGGTTCGACTATGGCTACACCTTC

clone size: few
D gene: .
V gene: TRBV19
J gene: TRBJ2-7
CDR3 protein: CASSNPGRDEQYF
CDR3 DNA: TGTGCCAGTAGTAATCCGGGTCGGGACGAGCAGTACTTC

clone size: .
D gene: TRBD1
V gene: TRBV6-5
J gene: TRBJ2-7
CDR3 protein: CASSFSDRVGHEQYF
CDR3 DNA: TGTGCCAGCAGTTTCTCGGACAGGGTCGGCCACGAGCAGTACTTC

clone size: many
D gene: .
V gene: TRBV7-9
J gene: TRBJ1-1
CDR3 protein: CASSPGISNTEAFF
CDR3 DNA: TGTGCCAGCAGCCCGGGGATATCGAACACTGAAGCTTTCTTT

clone size: few
D gene: TRBD1
V gene: TRBV4-2
J gene: TRBJ1-3
CDR3 protein: CASSQRQGEGNTIYF
CDR3 DNA: TGTGCCAGCAGCCAAAGACAGGGAGAGGGTAACACCATATATTTT

clone size: .
D gene: .
V gene: TRBV28
J gene: TRBJ1-5
CDR3 protein: CASSFEVYQPQHF
CDR3 DNA: TGTGCCAGCAGTTTCGAGGTGTATCAGCCCCAGCATTTT

clone size: .
D gene: .
V gene: TRBV11-2
J gene: TRBJ2-7
CDR3 protein: CASSLDPGTYEQYF
CDR3 DNA: TGTGCCAGCAGCTTAGATCCAGGTACCTACGAGCAGTACTTC

clone size: few
D gene: TRBD2
V gene: TRBV14
J gene: TRBJ2-3
CDR3 protein: CASSRTSGTTQYF
CDR3 DNA: TGTGCCAGCAGCCGGACTAGCGGTACTACGCAGTATTTT